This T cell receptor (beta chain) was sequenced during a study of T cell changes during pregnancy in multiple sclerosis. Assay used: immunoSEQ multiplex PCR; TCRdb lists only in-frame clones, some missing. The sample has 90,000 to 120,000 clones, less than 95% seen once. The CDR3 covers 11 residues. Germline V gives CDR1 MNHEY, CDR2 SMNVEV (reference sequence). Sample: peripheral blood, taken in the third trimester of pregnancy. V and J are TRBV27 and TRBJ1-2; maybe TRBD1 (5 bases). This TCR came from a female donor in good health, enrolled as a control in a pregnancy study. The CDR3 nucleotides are TGTGCAACCGGGGGTGGCAAGGGCTACACCTTC. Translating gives CATGGGKGYTF.